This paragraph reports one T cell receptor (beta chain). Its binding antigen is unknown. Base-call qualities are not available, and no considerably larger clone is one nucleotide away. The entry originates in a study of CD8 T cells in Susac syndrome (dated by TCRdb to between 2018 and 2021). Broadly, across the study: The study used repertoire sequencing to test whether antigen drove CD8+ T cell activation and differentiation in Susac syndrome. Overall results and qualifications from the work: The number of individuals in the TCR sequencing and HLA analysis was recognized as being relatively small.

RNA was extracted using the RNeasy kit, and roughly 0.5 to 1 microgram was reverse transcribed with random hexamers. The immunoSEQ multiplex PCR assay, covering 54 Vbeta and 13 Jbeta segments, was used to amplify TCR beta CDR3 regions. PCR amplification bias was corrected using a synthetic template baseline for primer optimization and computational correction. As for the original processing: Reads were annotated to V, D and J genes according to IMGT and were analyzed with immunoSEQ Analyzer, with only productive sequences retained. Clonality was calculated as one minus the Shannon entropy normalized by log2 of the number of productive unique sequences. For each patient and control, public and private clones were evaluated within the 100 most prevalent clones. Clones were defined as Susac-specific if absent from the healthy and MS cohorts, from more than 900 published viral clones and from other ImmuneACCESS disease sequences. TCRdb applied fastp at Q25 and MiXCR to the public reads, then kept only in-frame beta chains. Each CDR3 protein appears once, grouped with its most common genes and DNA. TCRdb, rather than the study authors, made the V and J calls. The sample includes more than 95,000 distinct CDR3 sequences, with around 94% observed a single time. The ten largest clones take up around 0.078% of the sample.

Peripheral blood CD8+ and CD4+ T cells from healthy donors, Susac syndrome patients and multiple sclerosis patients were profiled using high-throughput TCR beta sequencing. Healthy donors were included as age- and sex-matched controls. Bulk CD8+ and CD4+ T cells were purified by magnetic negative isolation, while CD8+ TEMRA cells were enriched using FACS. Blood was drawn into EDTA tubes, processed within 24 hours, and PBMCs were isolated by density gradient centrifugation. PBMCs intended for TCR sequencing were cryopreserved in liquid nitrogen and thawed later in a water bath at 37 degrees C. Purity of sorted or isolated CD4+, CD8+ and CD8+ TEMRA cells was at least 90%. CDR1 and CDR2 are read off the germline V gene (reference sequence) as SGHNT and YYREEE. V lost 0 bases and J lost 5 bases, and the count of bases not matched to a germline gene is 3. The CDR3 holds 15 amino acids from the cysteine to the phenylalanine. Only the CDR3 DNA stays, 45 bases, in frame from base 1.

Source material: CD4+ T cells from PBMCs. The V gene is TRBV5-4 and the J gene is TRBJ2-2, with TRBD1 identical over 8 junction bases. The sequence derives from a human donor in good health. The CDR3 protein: CASSLVDRDTGELFF. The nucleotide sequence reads TGTGCCAGCAGCTTGGTGGACAGGGATACCGGGGAGCTGTTTTTT. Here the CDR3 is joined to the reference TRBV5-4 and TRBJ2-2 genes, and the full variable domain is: ETGVTQSPTHLIKTRGQQVTLRCSSQSGHNTVSWYQQALGQGPQFIFQYYREEENGRGNFPPRFSGLQFPNYSSELNVNALELDDSALYLCASSLVDRDTGELFFGEGSRLTVL.